This T cell receptor (beta chain) was sequenced during a study of shared clonotypes between healthy human individuals. The protocol was immunoSEQ multiplex PCR, while the TCRdb copy is restricted to in-frame clones and leaves out a portion. This sample has approximately 980,000 clones; 76% occur once, and the top ten carry approximately 1.5%. On this clone: What it recognizes is unknown.

Study-wide findings and caveats: Generally, estimated richness proved larger in naive subsets than it did in memory subsets. Of the naive CD4 clonotypes, around 5% were shared across a handful of donors.

The CDR3 is 15 residues long. J gave up 7 bases and V 0 bases, and 6 bases lay outside the gene matches. The germline CDR1 and CDR2 sequences are LGHNT and FRNRAP. The chain has TRBV12-5 and TRBJ2-7; TRBD2 aligns across 10 bases. The sample comprised memory CD4+ T cells sorted from blood. Subset reported: CD45RA-negative fraction. The receptor's source is a man in his late teens or twenties in good health. The CDR3 DNA is TGTGCTAGTGGTTTGGTAGCGGGAGGGTTGGGAGAGCAGTACTTC. Translation: CASGLVAGGLGEQYF.